This T cell receptor beta chain was recorded in a study of CD8+CD57+ T cells in acquired aplastic anemia. At the level of the study: Sorted CD4+ and CD8+ cells gave a mean 3.2 ug DNA, range 0.2 to 27.4 ug.

Sequencing was done on patients that had shown CD8+CD57+ cell expansion by flow cytometry. Each patient had severe acquired aplastic anemia. Patient blood was sampled before any therapy had been received. V gave up 4 bases and J gave up 3 bases; unmatched junction bases: 11. CDR1 is SGDLS and CDR2 is YYNGEE in the germline V gene. CDR3 length: 16 amino acids. Genomic DNA, the template, was used for profiling of the TCR beta VDJ and CDR3. TCRdb itself ran the reads through MiXCR, one entry per CDR3 protein. The top ten hold less than 20% of the sample, which has about 200,000 distinct CDR3 sequences, roughly 45% seen once.

This TCR derives from a human donor with aplastic anemia. The chain combines TRBV9 with TRBJ2-7, with 9 positions matching TRBD1. The sequencing sample was made of sorted CD4+, CD8+, or CD8+CD57+ T cells (not recorded which) from PBMCs. The DNA of the CDR3 is TGTGCCAGCAGCCCTCCATCGGGACAGGGAGACTACGAGCAGTACTTC. Translating gives CASSPPSGQGDYEQYF. The entire variable domain, with the rest obtained from reference TRBV9 and TRBJ2-7, is as follows: DSGVTQTPKHLITATGQRVTLRCSPRSGDLSVYWYQQSLDQGLQFLIQYYNGEERAKGNILERFSAQQFPDLHSELNLSSLELGDSALYFCASSPPSGQGDYEQYFGPGTRLTVT.